The source of this T cell receptor beta chain is a study of Ad26.COV2.S vaccination and SARS-CoV-2 variants. Looking at the study overall: Among those in the COV1001 Ad26.COV2.S trial arm was the donor.

Study-wide results and limits: Estimates derived from TCR breadth and depth analyses may have underestimated total T cell responses.

TCRdb's copy holds only in-frame clones and misses some; the assay was immunoSEQ multiplex PCR. The table shows 400,000 to 500,000 clones, with approximately 87% occurring only once. This CDR3 spans 14 amino acids. V was trimmed by 4 bases and J by 7 bases, leaving 16 bases between them. The V gene's germline CDR1 is SGHAT and CDR2 FQDESV (reference sequence). About this clone itself: Its antigen is currently unknown.

The treatment: around 19 received Ad26.COV2.S at low or high dose, single or two shots; several received placebo; per-sample allocation not given. Following the first vaccine or placebo injection, samples were taken on day 63. The sample consisted of peripheral blood, taken in a trial of Ad26.COV2.S vaccine versus placebo. V usage is TRBV11-1 and J usage is TRBJ1-1, with D tentatively TRBD1 (5 bases). The sequence was collected from a person aged 18 to 59 who received the Ad26.COV2.S COVID-19 vaccine or a placebo. The CDR3 loop is CASSSLRGGNEAFF. DNA of the CDR3: TGTGCCAGCAGCTCTCTAAGGGGAGGAAATGAAGCTTTCTTT.